This T cell receptor (beta chain) emerged from a study of blood T cell repertoires in COVID-19. This CDR3 region has 16 residues. V was clipped by 5 bases and J by 4 bases, with 19 bases between them. CDR1 is LNHNV, CDR2 YYDKDF, per germline (reference sequence). Sequencing was performed with immunoSEQ multiplex PCR; in TCRdb, only in-frame clones are kept and a portion is missing. The repertoire consists of 200,000 to 250,000 clones, with around 90% occurring once and the leading ten covering roughly 12%. J is TRBJ2-3 and V is TRBV15; possible D gene TRBD2, 6 bases. This receptor was identified in a woman in her late teens or twenties who had recovered from COVID-19. Sequencing was done on a sample of peripheral blood. The CDR3 bases are TGTGCCACCAGCCCCCACCGGGACTCTAACTCAGATACGCAGTATTTT. Translating gives CATSPHRDSNSDTQYF.